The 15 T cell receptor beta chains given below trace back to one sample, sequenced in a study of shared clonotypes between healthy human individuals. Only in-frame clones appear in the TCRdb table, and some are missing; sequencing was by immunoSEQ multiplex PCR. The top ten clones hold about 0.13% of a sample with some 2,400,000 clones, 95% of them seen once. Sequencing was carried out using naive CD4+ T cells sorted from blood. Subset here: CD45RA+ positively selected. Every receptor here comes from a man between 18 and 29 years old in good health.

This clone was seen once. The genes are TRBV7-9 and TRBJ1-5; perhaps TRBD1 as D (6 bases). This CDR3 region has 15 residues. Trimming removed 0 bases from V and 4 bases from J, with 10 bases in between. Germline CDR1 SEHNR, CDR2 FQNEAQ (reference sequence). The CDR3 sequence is CASSLAGTQNQPQHF. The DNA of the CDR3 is TGTGCCAGCAGCTTAGCCGGGACACAAAATCAGCCCCAGCATTTT.

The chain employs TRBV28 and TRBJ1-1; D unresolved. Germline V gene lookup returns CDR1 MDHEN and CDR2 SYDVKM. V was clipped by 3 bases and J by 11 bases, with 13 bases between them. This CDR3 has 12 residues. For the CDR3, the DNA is TGTGCCAGCAGTTTCCAGGCCGCCGGGGCTTTCTTT. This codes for CASSFQAAGAFF.

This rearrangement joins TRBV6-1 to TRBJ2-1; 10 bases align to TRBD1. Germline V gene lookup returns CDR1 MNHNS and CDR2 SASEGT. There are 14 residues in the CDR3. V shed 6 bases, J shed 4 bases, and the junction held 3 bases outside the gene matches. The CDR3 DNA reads TGTGCCAGCAGGTGGGACAGGGGATACAATGAGCAGTTCTTC. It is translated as CASRWDRGYNEQFF.

CDR3 sequence: CASSLGQDQNEQFF. The CDR3 DNA sequence: TGTGCCAGCAGCTTGGGACAGGATCAGAATGAGCAGTTCTTC. V is TRBV5-5 and J is TRBJ2-1, with D tentatively TRBD1 (6 bases). There are 14 residues in the CDR3. Trimming pared 0 bases from V and 7 bases from J, leaving 11 bases between. Per the germline V gene, CDR1 is SGHKS and CDR2 is YYEKEE (reference sequence).

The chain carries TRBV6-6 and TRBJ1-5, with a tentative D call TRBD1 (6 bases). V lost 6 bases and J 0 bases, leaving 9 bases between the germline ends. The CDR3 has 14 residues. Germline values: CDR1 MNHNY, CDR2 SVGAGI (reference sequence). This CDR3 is CASRPTGSNQPQHF. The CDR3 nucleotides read TGTGCCAGCAGACCGACAGGTAGCAATCAGCCCCAGCATTTT.

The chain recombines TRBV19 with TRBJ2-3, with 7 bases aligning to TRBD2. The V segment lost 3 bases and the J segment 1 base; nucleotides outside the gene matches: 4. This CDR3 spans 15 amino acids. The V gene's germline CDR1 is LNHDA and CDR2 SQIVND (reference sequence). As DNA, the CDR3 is TGTGCCAGTAGTATCCAGCGGGGACGCACAGATACGCAGTATTTT. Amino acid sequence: CASSIQRGRTDTQYF.

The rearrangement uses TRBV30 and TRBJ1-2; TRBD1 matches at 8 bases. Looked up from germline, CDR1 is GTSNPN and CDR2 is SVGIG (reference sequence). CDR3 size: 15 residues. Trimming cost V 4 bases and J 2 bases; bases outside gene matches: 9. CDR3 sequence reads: CAWTPDRGRNYGYTF. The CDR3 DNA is TGTGCCTGGACCCCAGACAGGGGAAGAAACTATGGCTACACCTTC. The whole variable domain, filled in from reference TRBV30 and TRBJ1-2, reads SQTIHQWPATLVQPVGSPLSLECTVEGTSNPNLYWYRQAAGRGLQLLFYSVGIGQISSEVPQNLSASRPQDRQFILSSKKLLLSDSGFYLCAWTPDRGRNYGYTFGSGTRLTVV.

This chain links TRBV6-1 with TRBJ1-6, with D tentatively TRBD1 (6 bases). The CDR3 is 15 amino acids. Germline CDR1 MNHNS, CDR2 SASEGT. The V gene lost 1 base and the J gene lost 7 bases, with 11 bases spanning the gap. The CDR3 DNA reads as TGTGCCAGCAGTGAAGGCAGAAGGGGGAATTCACCCCTCCACTTT. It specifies CASSEGRRGNSPLHF.

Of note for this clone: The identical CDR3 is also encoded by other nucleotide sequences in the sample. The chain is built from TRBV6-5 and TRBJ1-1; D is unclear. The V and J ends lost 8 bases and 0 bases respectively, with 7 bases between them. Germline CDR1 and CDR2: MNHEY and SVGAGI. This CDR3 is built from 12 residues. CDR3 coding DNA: TGTGCCAGCGGTCAAATGAACACTGAAGCTTTCTTT. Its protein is CASGQMNTEAFF.

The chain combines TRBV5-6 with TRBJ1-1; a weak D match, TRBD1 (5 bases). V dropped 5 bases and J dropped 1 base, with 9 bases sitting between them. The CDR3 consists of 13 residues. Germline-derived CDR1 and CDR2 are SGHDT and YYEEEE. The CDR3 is CASRGVKNTEAFF. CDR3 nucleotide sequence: TGTGCCAGCAGGGGGGTAAAGAACACTGAAGCTTTCTTT.

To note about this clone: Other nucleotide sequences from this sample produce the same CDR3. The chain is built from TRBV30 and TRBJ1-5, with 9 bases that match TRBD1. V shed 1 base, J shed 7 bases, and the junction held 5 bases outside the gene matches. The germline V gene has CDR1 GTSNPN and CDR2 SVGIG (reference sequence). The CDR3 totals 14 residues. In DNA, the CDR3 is TGTGCCTGGAGTGAGGGACAGGGTGACCAGCCCCAGCATTTT. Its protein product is CAWSEGQGDQPQHF.

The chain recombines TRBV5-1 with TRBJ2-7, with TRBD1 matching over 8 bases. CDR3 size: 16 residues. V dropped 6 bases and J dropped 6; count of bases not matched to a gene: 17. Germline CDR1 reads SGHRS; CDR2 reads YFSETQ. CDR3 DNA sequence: TGCGCCAGCAAATCCTCCCCTACGTCAGGGGGCGGCGAGCAGTACTTC. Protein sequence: CASKSSPTSGGGEQYF.

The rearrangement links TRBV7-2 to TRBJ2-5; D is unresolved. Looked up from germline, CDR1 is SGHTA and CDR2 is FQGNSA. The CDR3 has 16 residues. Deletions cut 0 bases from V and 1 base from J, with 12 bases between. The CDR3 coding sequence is TGTGCCAGCAGCTTAGCGCGGTACAGTCCCCAAGAGACCCAGTACTTC. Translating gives CASSLARYSPQETQYF.

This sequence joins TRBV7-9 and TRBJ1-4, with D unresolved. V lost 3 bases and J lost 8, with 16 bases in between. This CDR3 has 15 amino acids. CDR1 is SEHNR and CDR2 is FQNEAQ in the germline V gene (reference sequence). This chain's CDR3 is CASSFLGSSAEKLFF. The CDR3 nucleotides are TGTGCCAGCAGCTTTTTGGGAAGTAGCGCGGAAAAACTGTTTTTT.

The CDR3 DNA follows: TGTGCCAGCAGCGGGGATGGGGGGTACAATGAGCAGTTCTTC. Residues: CASSGDGGYNEQFF. The V call is TRBV5-4, the J call TRBJ2-1; possible D gene TRBD2, 6 bases. Germline V gene data show CDR1 as SGHNT and CDR2 as YYREEE (reference sequence). V dropped 4 bases and J dropped 4 bases, with 12 bases sitting between them. The CDR3 has 14 amino acids.